The next 14 T cell receptor beta chains were all read from a single sample in a study of CXCR3-negative and CXCR3-positive naive CD8 T cells. It was by 5' RACE with UMI labels that the TRB cDNA libraries were prepared. For each CDR3 protein, TCRdb gives one entry from its re-call of the 5' RACE reads, without DNA. This sample's table reports about 43,000 distinct CDR3 sequences. Source material: memory CD8+ T cells from blood. These receptors were obtained from a human donor in good health. Some clones in this sample may be carry-over from other donors' samples.

The J gene is TRBJ2-3, the V gene TRBV2; checking the TCRdb D call of TRBD1 is not possible without DNA. Germline V gene sequence: CDR1 SNHLY, CDR2 FYNNEI. The length of the CDR3 is 21 residues. The CDR3 sequence: CASSVIDSFTHSSHSTDTQYF.

The CDR3 here is CSAKGTSGGDADTQYF. The chain employs TRBV20-1 and TRBJ2-3; TCRdb's assignment of TRBD2 cannot be checked, as there is no DNA. Germline V CDR1 and CDR2: DFQATT, SNEGSKA (reference sequence). The CDR3 loop spans 16 amino acids.

The gene calls are TRBV28 and TRBJ2-7; TCRdb outputs TRBD1, but without DNA this stays unchecked. This CDR3 spans 14 amino acids. From germline, CDR1 is MDHEN and CDR2 SYDVKM. CDR3 sequence reads: CASTPGRGPYEQYF.

The CDR3 is CASSLVAGAGGEQFF. The rearrangement links TRBV12-3 or TRBV12-4 to TRBJ2-1; TCRdb's D call of TRBD1 is untestable without DNA. The CDR3 sequence is 15 residues long.

This clonotype counts as medium-sized by frequency. The chain uses TRBV13 and TRBJ1-2. This CDR3 is built from 13 residues. Germline values: CDR1 PRHDT, CDR2 FYEKMQ (reference sequence). The CDR3 region is CASSLAGNYGYTF.

The V gene is TRBV10-2, the J gene TRBJ1-5. Germline assignment: CDR1 WSHSY and CDR2 SAAADI. This CDR3 spans 15 amino acids. CDR3 residues: CASSDSANSNQPQHF.

The chain combines TRBV7-8 with TRBJ1-4; TCRdb calls TRBD1, which cannot be checked without DNA. This CDR3 spans 17 amino acids. CDR1 and CDR2 (germline): SGHVS, FQNEAQ. CDR3 protein: CASNPTLLTGVNEKLFF.

J is TRBJ2-7 and V is TRBV27. This CDR3 contains 15 residues. Germline V gene sequence: CDR1 MNHEY, CDR2 SMNVEV (reference sequence). Here the CDR3 reads CASSLQGSSSYEQYF.

The V call is TRBV21-1, the J call TRBJ1-2; the TCRdb call, TRBD1, lacks DNA for checking. TRBV21-1 is described as a pseudogene. The CDR3 length is 17 residues. CDR3 region: CASSKGHRDNANYGYTF.

V usage is TRBV7-9 and J usage is TRBJ1-1; no DNA is available, so the TRBD1 call from TCRdb remains unchecked. The CDR3 runs to 14 residues. The V gene's germline CDR1 is SEHNR and CDR2 FQNEAQ (reference sequence). This CDR3 reads CASPAGGAGTEAFF.

The gene calls are TRBV4-2 and TRBJ2-1; the TCRdb D gene call, TRBD2, has no DNA to confirm it. The CDR3 extends over 16 amino acids. From germline, CDR1 is LGHNA and CDR2 YNFKEQ. The CDR3 here is CASSQEGTSAYNEQFF.

The chain recombines TRBV15 with TRBJ2-1; TCRdb calls TRBD1, which cannot be checked without DNA. CDR3 length: 16 amino acids. Germline values: CDR1 LNHNV, CDR2 YYDKDF (reference sequence). The CDR3 reads CATSKEGHEVVNEQFF.

The V and J genes are TRBV15 and TRBJ2-5; TCRdb's D gene call, TRBD1, goes unchecked for lack of DNA. Germline CDR1 and CDR2: LNHNV and YYDKDF (reference sequence). The CDR3 has 17 amino acids. This CDR3 is CATSRDRAGAQLETQYF.

J is TRBJ2-7 and V is TRBV29-1; TCRdb's D call, TRBD2, is unchecked because there is no DNA. The CDR3 has 13 amino acids. Germline-derived CDR1 and CDR2 are SQVTM and ANQGSEA. This CDR3 reads CSARGGADYEQYF.